The next 26 T cell receptor beta chains were all read from a single sample in a study of blood T cell repertoires in COVID-19. The assay was immunoSEQ multiplex PCR, and TCRdb's table has in-frame clones only and misses some. The table shows approximately 44,000 clones, with about nine tenths occurring only once. Sequenced sample: peripheral blood. All receptors derive from a man aged 60 to 69 with active COVID-19.

V and J are TRBV19 and TRBJ2-2, with 7 bases lining up with TRBD1. This CDR3 is 15 amino acids long. V lost 4 bases and J lost 0; bases outside the gene matches: 2. From germline, CDR1 is LNHDA and CDR2 SQIVND (reference sequence). The CDR3 spells CASSTTGSNTGELFF. DNA of the CDR3: TGTGCCAGTAGTACGACAGGGTCGAACACCGGGGAGCTGTTTTTT.

The J gene is TRBJ1-1, the V gene TRBV6-6, with TRBD1 as a possible D gene (5 bases). The CDR3 runs to 13 residues. Germline CDR1 and CDR2: MNHNY and SVGAGI (reference sequence). Trimming pared 6 bases from V and 1 base from J, leaving 9 bases between. The CDR3 nucleotides read TGTGCCAGCAGGGACAACAGGAACACTGAAGCTTTCTTT. It is translated as CASRDNRNTEAFF.

This CDR3 reads CRFYPSLSRGMNTEAFF. Here the CDR3 DNA reads TGCAGATTTTACCCGTCCCTTTCGCGGGGGATGAACACTGAAGCTTTCTTT. This sequence joins TRBV29-1 and TRBJ1-1; tentatively, D is TRBD1 (5 bases). Per germline, CDR1 SQVTM and CDR2 ANQGSEA. The length of the CDR3 is 17 residues.

This chain connects TRBV5-4 to TRBJ2-3, with 8 bases identical to TRBD1. Germline V CDR1 and CDR2: SGHNT, YYREEE (reference sequence). V lost 4 bases to trimming and J lost 2 bases; unmatched junction nucleotides: 6. The CDR3 totals 15 residues. The CDR3 loop reads CASSGGTGFTDTQYF. Here the CDR3 DNA reads TGTGCCAGCAGCGGTGGGACAGGCTTCACAGATACGCAGTATTTT.

The chain links TRBV19 to TRBJ2-1, with 14 bases lining up with TRBD2. The CDR3 sequence is 16 residues long. V was pared by 2 bases and J by 9 bases, with 6 bases of the junction left unmatched. CDR1 and CDR2 from the germline V gene are LNHDA and SQIVND (reference sequence). DNA for the CDR3: TGTGCCAGTAGTATACGTGGGACTAGCGGGAGTGTTGAGCAGTTCTTC. This translates into CASSIRGTSGSVEQFF. The entire variable domain, with the rest obtained from reference TRBV19 and TRBJ2-1, is as follows: DGGITQSPKYLFRKEGQNVTLSCEQNLNHDAMYWYRQDPGQGLRLIYYSQIVNDFQKGDIAEGYSVSREKKESFPLTVTSAQKNPTAFYLCASSIRGTSGSVEQFFGPGTRLTVL.

The J gene is TRBJ1-3, the V gene TRBV18, with D tentatively TRBD1 (6 bases). Trimming took off 5 bases at V and 1 base at J, with 9 bases between the two ends. Germline CDR1 is KGHSH and CDR2 is LQKENI. This CDR3 is 14 amino acids long. The CDR3 DNA reads TGTGCCAGCTCATCGACAGGATCTGGAAACACCATATATTTT. Protein product: CASSSTGSGNTIYF. The full variable domain, rest sourced from reference TRBV18 and TRBJ1-3, is NAGVMQNPRHLVRRRGQEARLRCSPMKGHSHVYWYRQLPEEGLKFMVYLQKENIIDESGMPKERFSAEFPKEGPSILRIQQVVRGDSAAYFCASSSTGSGNTIYFGEGSWLTVV.

The J gene is TRBJ1-3, the V gene TRBV5-1; the D gene is possibly TRBD1 (5 bases). Per germline, CDR1 SGHRS and CDR2 YFSETQ. The CDR3 covers 16 residues. Trimming removed 1 base at V and 2 bases at J, with 13 bases between. DNA of the CDR3: TGCGCCAGCAGCTTGAATGCGGGGGAACCTGGAAACACCATATATTTT. Its translation is CASSLNAGEPGNTIYF.

This chain uses TRBV29-1 with TRBJ2-2; the D is unclear. Trimming left V 3 bases short and J 3 bases short, with 11 bases between. Germline-derived CDR1 and CDR2 are SQVTM and ANQGSEA. This CDR3 contains 14 residues. The CDR3 here is CSVEIGTYTGELFF. The CDR3 DNA is TGCAGCGTTGAGATCGGTACCTACACCGGGGAGCTGTTTTTT.

The chain links TRBV29-1 to TRBJ1-3, with D tentatively TRBD1 (6 bases). Trimming stripped 3 bases from V and 3 bases from J, with 15 bases between. Germline CDR1 and CDR2: SQVTM and ANQGSEA. The CDR3 sequence is 15 residues long. Here the CDR3 DNA reads TGCAGCGTTGACCCCCCCAGGGGCGTTGGAAACACCATATATTTT. It translates to CSVDPPRGVGNTIYF.

The chain carries TRBV13 and TRBJ2-3; TRBD2 agrees at 11 bases. Trimming at V came to 5 bases and at J to 7 bases, leaving 8 bases not matched to a gene. Germline loops: CDR1 PRHDT, CDR2 FYEKMQ (reference sequence). The CDR3 sequence is 15 residues long. The DNA of the CDR3 is TGTGCCAGCAGCATCTTAGCGGGAGGGAGTAATACGCAGTATTTT. This gives the protein CASSILAGGSNTQYF.

This clone has just one count. CDR3 in amino acids: CASSPQDTEAFF. The CDR3 region has the DNA TGTGCCAGCAGCCCCCAGGACACTGAAGCTTTCTTT. The chain carries TRBV2 and TRBJ1-1; D gene uncertain. CDR3 length equals 12 residues. V was pared by 6 bases and J by 3 bases, with 8 bases between. The germline V gene encodes CDR1 SNHLY and CDR2 FYNNEI.

The genes are TRBV19 and TRBJ1-5; maybe TRBD1 (5 bases). V lost 10 bases, J lost 8 bases, and 12 bases lay in between. This CDR3 spans 11 amino acids. The germline gives CDR1 LNHDA, CDR2 SQIVND (reference sequence). CDR3 loop: CATGGGEPQHF. In DNA form, the CDR3 reads TGTGCCACCGGTGGAGGGGAGCCCCAGCATTTT.

This sequence joins TRBV2 and TRBJ2-7, with 7 nucleotides matching TRBD2. The V gene end was trimmed by 2 bases and the J gene end by 4 bases; junction bases not matched to a gene: 8. The CDR3 covers 15 residues. Germline CDR1 reads SNHLY; CDR2 reads FYNNEI. The CDR3 protein is CASSEIGRGLYEQYF. CDR3 DNA: TGTGCCAGCAGTGAAATAGGGAGGGGCTTGTACGAGCAGTACTTC.

This chain uses TRBV9 with TRBJ2-1; weak D call: TRBD1 (5 bases). The V end was cut by 0 bases, the J end by 7 bases, with 11 bases between. The V gene's germline CDR1 is SGDLS and CDR2 YYNGEE. This CDR3 is 14 amino acids long. The CDR3 DNA is TGTGCCAGCAGCGTAGGACAGACATCTAATGAGCAGTTCTTC. It encodes CASSVGQTSNEQFF.

The count of this clone is one. The chain uses TRBV7-8 and TRBJ2-5; D is possibly TRBD1 (5 bases). V lost 1 base to trimming and J lost 0 bases, with 12 bases between them. Germline CDR1 is SGHVS and CDR2 is FQNEAQ. The CDR3 extends over 16 amino acids. The DNA for the CDR3 is TGTGCCAGCAGCTTAGTTAGGGGCCCGTACCAAGAGACCCAGTACTTC. Residues: CASSLVRGPYQETQYF.

The J gene is TRBJ1-2, the V gene TRBV5-1, with 8 bases aligning to TRBD1. Germline V gene lookup returns CDR1 SGHRS and CDR2 YFSETQ. The CDR3 runs to 15 residues. With V trimmed by 2 bases and J by 2 bases, 5 bases remained unmatched. CDR3 loop: CASSLIGDRNYGYTF. The CDR3 DNA sequence: TGCGCCAGCAGCTTAATAGGGGACAGGAACTATGGCTACACCTTC.

This chain links TRBV5-6 with TRBJ2-7, with D unresolved. Germline V gene sequence: CDR1 SGHDT, CDR2 YYEEEE. The CDR3 covers 14 residues. Trimming removed 4 bases at V and 1 base at J, with 12 bases between. The CDR3 protein is CASSPYQVSYEQYF. As DNA, the CDR3 is TGTGCCAGCAGCCCCTACCAGGTTTCCTACGAGCAGTACTTC.

The chain employs TRBV2 and TRBJ1-2; TRBD1 agrees at 7 bases. The trim removed 4 bases at V and 5 bases at J, leaving 16 bases unmatched. The CDR3 covers 17 residues. Germline-derived CDR1 and CDR2 are SNHLY and FYNNEI. Here the CDR3 reads CASSAGANRGGRYGYTF. The CDR3 DNA reads as TGTGCCAGCAGTGCGGGGGCAAACAGGGGCGGGAGGTATGGCTACACCTTC.

V and J are TRBV14 and TRBJ2-7; TRBD2 matches at 8 bases. The germline CDR1 and CDR2 sequences are SGHDN and FVKESK. The J segment lost 6 bases and the V segment lost 2 bases, leaving 9 bases of the junction unmatched. The CDR3 sequence is 15 residues long. The CDR3 reads CASSQFGSGSGEQYF. As DNA, the CDR3 is TGTGCCAGCAGCCAATTTGGGAGCGGGAGTGGCGAGCAGTACTTC. Full variable domain (missing parts from reference TRBV14 and TRBJ2-7): EAGVTQFPSHSVIEKGQTVTLRCDPISGHDNLYWYRRVMGKEIKFLLHFVKESKQDESGMPNNRFLAERTGGTYSTLKVQPAELEDSGVYFCASSQFGSGSGEQYFGPGTRLTVT.

The chain carries TRBV7-2 and TRBJ1-1; no clear D. Germline lookup yields CDR1 SGHTA and CDR2 FQGNSA. The CDR3 loop spans 14 amino acids. V dropped 5 bases and J dropped 0 bases, with 10 bases sitting between them. CDR3: CASSPVGVNTEAFF. The CDR3 region has the DNA TGTGCCAGCAGCCCAGTCGGGGTGAACACTGAAGCTTTCTTT.

The chain combines TRBV19 with TRBJ1-1; no firm D call. The germline V gene has CDR1 LNHDA and CDR2 SQIVND (reference sequence). The CDR3 length is 11 residues. Trimming took off 2 bases at V and 7 bases at J, with 5 bases between the two ends. This chain's CDR3 is CASSIQREAFF. CDR3 sequence (DNA): TGTGCCAGTAGTATACAGCGTGAAGCTTTCTTT.

The chain recombines TRBV7-2 with TRBJ1-2; 7 bases agree with TRBD1. This CDR3 has 13 residues. Trimming took 7 bases from V and 6 from J; bases not matched to a gene: 8. Germline CDR1 reads SGHTA; CDR2 reads FQGNSA. The CDR3 region has the DNA TGTGCCAGCACCCTCGGGACAGTAAATGGCTACACCTTC. It is translated as CASTLGTVNGYTF.

V and J are TRBV4-2 and TRBJ1-1, with TRBD1 as a possible D gene (6 bases). This CDR3 is 12 amino acids long. CDR1 LGHNA and CDR2 YNFKEQ come from the germline V gene. V gave up 5 bases and J gave up 11 bases, with 15 bases separating them. The CDR3 DNA sequence: TGTGCCAGCAGCTACGTGGACAGTCGGGCTTTCTTT. Amino acids: CASSYVDSRAFF.

The V and J genes are TRBV3-1 (or the pseudogene TRBV3-2) and TRBJ1-2; D is unresolved. The CDR3 is made up of 14 amino acids. V lost 1 base and J 1 base, leaving 7 bases between the germline ends. Germline CDR1 is LGHDT and CDR2 is YNNKEL (reference sequence). This CDR3 is CASSQASNNYGYTF. The CDR3 nucleotides read TGTGCCAGCAGCCAAGCCTCTAATAACTATGGCTACACCTTC.

V usage is TRBV2 and J usage is TRBJ1-1, with D maybe TRBD1 (5 bases). The CDR3 is 13 amino acids. V shed 5 bases and J shed 7 bases, with 14 bases lying between them. Germline CDR1 SNHLY, CDR2 FYNNEI. The CDR3 sequence is CASSLGPGGEAFF. The CDR3 coding sequence is TGTGCCAGCAGTTTGGGACCGGGAGGTGAAGCTTTCTTT.

V is TRBV7-3 and J is TRBJ2-7; 7 bases are shared with TRBD1. Trimming removed 5 bases from V and 6 bases from J; junction bases left unmatched: 10. CDR3 length: 14 amino acids. CDR1 is SGHTA, CDR2 FQGTGA, per germline. The CDR3 loop reads CASSNSQGVGEQYF. The CDR3 DNA is TGTGCCAGCAGCAATTCTCAGGGGGTAGGCGAGCAGTACTTC.